The sequence of this T cell receptor (beta chain) was determined in a study of control samples from healthy donors and cancer patients. Assay: immunoSEQ multiplex PCR; the TCRdb copy retains only in-frame clones and omits some. The sample includes about 150,000 clones, approximately 93% of them seen just once. The CDR3 is 13 amino acids. The V end was cut by 3 bases, the J end by 5 bases, with 13 bases between. CDR1 and CDR2 from the germline V gene are SQVTM and ANQGSEA. Sequencing used blood. The TCR comes from a man aged 45 to 65 in good health. V and J are TRBV29-1 and TRBJ2-5; D unclear. Here the CDR3 reads CSVDSVGYETQYF. DNA for the CDR3: TGCAGCGTTGATTCCGTCGGGTACGAGACCCAGTACTTC.